The present entry profiles one TCR beta chain with its context. After removal of 5 bases from V and 3 bases from J, the junction contained 16 bases not matched to a gene. The CDR3 has 17 residues. Per germline, CDR1 SGHVS and CDR2 FQNEAQ. This record comes from a study of shared T cell receptors in the human thymus. Clones were read by immunoSEQ multiplex PCR, and TCRdb kept only the in-frame ones, dropping some. The repertoire consists of some 700,000 clones, with approximately 87% occurring once and the leading ten covering 0.0095% to 0.012%. In addition, the sample was reused for a study of human thymus T cells. That work contributes: Corrective surgery for congenital heart defects was being performed on the healthy Finnish infants who served as donors. Thymus pieces cut out during corrective heart surgery were the tissue that was used. Blood and thymic repertoires both appeared biased in V and J gene usage. Reports from related research described highly overlapping thymic repertoires among unrelated individuals.

The material sequenced was thymocytes. The receptor's source is a boy younger than two with a congenital heart defect. The chain carries TRBV7-8 and TRBJ2-7, with 7 positions matching TRBD2. CDR3 residues: CASSIRPLGREGYEQYF. Written as DNA, the CDR3 is TGTGCCAGCAGCATTAGACCCCTGGGCAGGGAGGGCTACGAGCAGTACTTC.